A selection of T cell receptor beta chains follows, all from one sample in a study of radiotherapy plus CTLA-4 blockade in lung cancer. The table came from immunoSEQ multiplex PCR; TCRdb's copy has only in-frame clones and leaves some out. Counted here are tens of thousands of clones, approximately 84% occurring once; the ten biggest clones make up around 4.9%. Sequenced material: peripheral blood, taken from a patient treated with radiotherapy plus ipilimumab. These receptor sequences come from a human donor with non-small cell lung cancer whose response to radiotherapy plus ipilimumab could not be evaluated. Each CDR3 is given with its conserved first and last residue. D genes are given only for firm matches. Size values are once, few and many counts, or a class for expanded clones, and some rows have none.

j_call: TRBJ1-1; v_call: TRBV28; clone_size: -; d_call: TRBD1; cdr3_nt: TGTGCCAGCAGTTCCTTCCGGGGGACAGCAAATAAAAAACAAGCTTTCTTT; cdr3_aa: CASSSFRGTANKKQAFF
j_call: TRBJ2-2; v_call: TRBV11-3; clone_size: -; d_call: -; cdr3_nt: TGTGCCAGCAGCTTATCGGCCGGAGGGGGCGGCGGGACCGGGGAGCTGTTTTTT; cdr3_aa: CASSLSAGGGGGTGELFF
j_call: TRBJ2-5; v_call: TRBV15; clone_size: -; d_call: -; cdr3_nt: TGTGCCACCAGCCCCGGGCGGGGTTACGTCCAAGAGACCCAGTACTTC; cdr3_aa: CATSPGRGYVQETQYF
j_call: TRBJ1-2; v_call: TRBV19; clone_size: -; d_call: -; cdr3_nt: TGTGCCAGTAGTGGGCAAGTGTTTAACTATGGCTACACCTTC; cdr3_aa: CASSGQVFNYGYTF
j_call: TRBJ1-1; v_call: TRBV13; clone_size: -; d_call: TRBD1; cdr3_nt: TGTGCCAGCAGCCCCGACAGGGGCGCTGAAGCTTTCTTT; cdr3_aa: CASSPDRGAEAFF
j_call: TRBJ1-2; v_call: TRBV28; clone_size: -; d_call: TRBD1; cdr3_nt: TGTGCCAGCAGCCGCGACAGGGGGCGGGAATATGGCTACACCTTC; cdr3_aa: CASSRDRGREYGYTF
j_call: TRBJ1-3; v_call: TRBV11-3; clone_size: -; d_call: -; cdr3_nt: TGTGCCAGCAGCTTAGACCAGAGGCCTGGAAACACCATATATTTT; cdr3_aa: CASSLDQRPGNTIYF
j_call: TRBJ1-6; v_call: TRBV5-6; clone_size: -; d_call: -; cdr3_nt: TGTGCCAGCAGCCCGAGAGATAATTCACCCCTCCACTTT; cdr3_aa: CASSPRDNSPLHF
j_call: TRBJ2-7; v_call: TRBV10-3; clone_size: -; d_call: -; cdr3_nt: TGTGCCATCAGTCGAGTCGAGGGAGCAGCCTACGAGCAGTACTTC; cdr3_aa: CAISRVEGAAYEQYF
j_call: TRBJ2-5; v_call: TRBV9; clone_size: -; d_call: -; cdr3_nt: TGTGCCAGCAGCGTAGAGGGGCTGGGTGAAGAGACCCAGTACTTC; cdr3_aa: CASSVEGLGEETQYF
j_call: TRBJ2-7; v_call: TRBV6-1; clone_size: -; d_call: -; cdr3_nt: TGTGCCAGCAGTGCCAGGGAATTATACGAGCAGTACTTC; cdr3_aa: CASSARELYEQYF
j_call: TRBJ2-2; v_call: TRBV28; clone_size: -; d_call: -; cdr3_nt: TGTGCCACCGACCTCGGCGGGGTTCGCACCGGGGAGCTGTTTTTT; cdr3_aa: CATDLGGVRTGELFF
j_call: TRBJ2-3; v_call: TRBV5-4; clone_size: -; d_call: TRBD2; cdr3_nt: TGTGCCAGCAGCTTGGCCGGTGGCGGGAGGGCCATAGATACGCAGTATTTT; cdr3_aa: CASSLAGGGRAIDTQYF
j_call: TRBJ2-7; v_call: TRBV6-5; clone_size: -; d_call: TRBD2; cdr3_nt: TGTGCCAGCAGGGGGACTAGCGCGACCTACGAGCAGTACTTC; cdr3_aa: CASRGTSATYEQYF
j_call: TRBJ2-2; v_call: TRBV9; clone_size: -; d_call: -; cdr3_nt: TGTGCCAGCAGCGCCAACAGGAACACCGGGGAGCTGTTTTTT; cdr3_aa: CASSANRNTGELFF
j_call: TRBJ1-1; v_call: TRBV4-1; clone_size: -; d_call: -; cdr3_nt: TGCGCCAGCAGCCAAGATCCCCCAGGGCGCGCTTTCTTT; cdr3_aa: CASSQDPPGRAFF
j_call: TRBJ2-7; v_call: TRBV7-9; clone_size: -; d_call: -; cdr3_nt: TGTGCCAGCAGCTCAGGGGAGTGGCCGTACGAGCAGTACTTC; cdr3_aa: CASSSGEWPYEQYF
j_call: TRBJ2-7; v_call: TRBV7-2; clone_size: once; d_call: -; cdr3_nt: TGTGCCAGCAGCTCACAAGGGGGAGAAACCTACGAGCAGTACTTC; cdr3_aa: CASSSQGGETYEQYF
j_call: TRBJ1-1; v_call: TRBV6-6; clone_size: -; d_call: TRBD1; cdr3_nt: TGTGCCAGCAGTTATCAGGGGGCTTACACTGAAGCTTTCTTT; cdr3_aa: CASSYQGAYTEAFF
j_call: TRBJ2-7; v_call: TRBV6-6; clone_size: few; d_call: TRBD1; cdr3_nt: TGTGCCAGCAGTTATGAAGGACAGGGGGCGAGGGAGCAGTACTTC; cdr3_aa: CASSYEGQGAREQYF
j_call: TRBJ2-1; v_call: TRBV5-1; clone_size: -; d_call: TRBD2; cdr3_nt: TGCGCCAGCAGCCCCCGGACTAGCGGTTACAATGAGCAGTTCTTC; cdr3_aa: CASSPRTSGYNEQFF
j_call: TRBJ1-1; v_call: TRBV7-2; clone_size: -; d_call: -; cdr3_nt: TGTGCCAGCAGCTTAATTCACATGAACACTGAAGCTTTCTTT; cdr3_aa: CASSLIHMNTEAFF
j_call: TRBJ1-1; v_call: TRBV14; clone_size: -; d_call: TRBD1; cdr3_nt: TGTGCCAGCAGCCAAGAGACAGGGGGTAGGGCTTTCTTT; cdr3_aa: CASSQETGGRAFF
j_call: TRBJ2-3; v_call: TRBV2; clone_size: -; d_call: -; cdr3_nt: TGTGCCAGCAGTTTTAGCGTGTCAGATACGCAGTATTTT; cdr3_aa: CASSFSVSDTQYF
j_call: TRBJ2-1; v_call: TRBV11-3; clone_size: -; d_call: -; cdr3_nt: TGTGCCAGCAGCTTAGAGGGCGGGATAAATACTGAGCAGTTCTTC; cdr3_aa: CASSLEGGINTEQFF
j_call: TRBJ2-1; v_call: TRBV28; clone_size: -; d_call: -; cdr3_nt: TGTGCCAGCACCTGGGGCGGGACCTACAATGAGCAGTTCTTC; cdr3_aa: CASTWGGTYNEQFF
j_call: TRBJ1-6; v_call: TRBV11-2; clone_size: -; d_call: TRBD1; cdr3_nt: TGTGCCAGCAGCGGCGACAGGGTGGGTTCACCCCTCCACTTT; cdr3_aa: CASSGDRVGSPLHF
j_call: TRBJ2-7; v_call: TRBV7-9; clone_size: -; d_call: TRBD2; cdr3_nt: TGTGCCAGCAGCTTAGCGAGTAGCGGGAGGGCCTGGGAGCAGTACTTC; cdr3_aa: CASSLASSGRAWEQYF
j_call: TRBJ2-7; v_call: TRBV11-1; clone_size: -; d_call: TRBD1; cdr3_nt: TGTGCCAGCAGCGTCCGGGACAGGGACCACGAGCAGTACTTC; cdr3_aa: CASSVRDRDHEQYF
j_call: TRBJ2-7; v_call: TRBV30; clone_size: -; d_call: TRBD2; cdr3_nt: TGTGCCTGGAGTGAGCGGGACTACGAGCAGTACTTC; cdr3_aa: CAWSERDYEQYF
j_call: TRBJ2-7; v_call: TRBV11-1; clone_size: -; d_call: -; cdr3_nt: TGTGCCAGCAGCTTAGCCCAGGGTTCCAGGTACGAGCAGTACTTC; cdr3_aa: CASSLAQGSRYEQYF
j_call: TRBJ1-3; v_call: TRBV19; clone_size: once; d_call: -; cdr3_nt: TGTGCCAGTAGTATATCTTACAGATTCTCTGGAAACACCATATATTTT; cdr3_aa: CASSISYRFSGNTIYF
j_call: TRBJ1-1; v_call: TRBV9; clone_size: -; d_call: -; cdr3_nt: TGTGCCAGCAGCTCCGGAGGGACTGAAGCTTTCTTT; cdr3_aa: CASSSGGTEAFF
j_call: TRBJ2-2; v_call: TRBV27; clone_size: once; d_call: -; cdr3_nt: TGTGCCAGCAGTTTCGGCGGGGAGCTGTTTTTT; cdr3_aa: CASSFGGELFF
j_call: TRBJ2-7; v_call: TRBV4-3; clone_size: -; d_call: TRBD1; cdr3_nt: TGCGCCAGCAGCCCCGGGACAGGGGCGTCCTACGAGCAGTACTTC; cdr3_aa: CASSPGTGASYEQYF
j_call: TRBJ2-3; v_call: TRBV7-2; clone_size: few; d_call: TRBD2; cdr3_nt: TGTGCCAGCAGCTTAGTTAGACTAGCGGGGGATTCTAGCACAGATACGCAGTATTTT; cdr3_aa: CASSLVRLAGDSSTDTQYF
j_call: TRBJ1-5; v_call: TRBV28; clone_size: once; d_call: TRBD1; cdr3_nt: TGTGCCAGCAGAATCGGACAGGTTAGCAATCAGCCCCAGCATTTT; cdr3_aa: CASRIGQVSNQPQHF
j_call: TRBJ2-1; v_call: TRBV4-3; clone_size: -; d_call: TRBD2; cdr3_nt: TGCGCCAGCAGCCAAGATACAAGCGGGAGCGGGAATGAGCAGTTCTTC; cdr3_aa: CASSQDTSGSGNEQFF
j_call: TRBJ2-1; v_call: TRBV19; clone_size: -; d_call: TRBD2; cdr3_nt: TGTGCCAGTAGTATAGTAGTGGGACTAGCGGCTGAGCAGTTCTTC; cdr3_aa: CASSIVVGLAAEQFF
j_call: TRBJ2-1; v_call: TRBV19; clone_size: -; d_call: TRBD2; cdr3_nt: TGTGCCAGTAGTATACTAGCGGGTAGCTCCTACAATGAGCAGTTCTTC; cdr3_aa: CASSILAGSSYNEQFF
j_call: TRBJ2-3; v_call: TRBV6-5; clone_size: -; d_call: TRBD2; cdr3_nt: TGTGCCAGCAGTCTGGCGGGAGTCCCAGATACGCAGTATTTT; cdr3_aa: CASSLAGVPDTQYF
j_call: TRBJ1-5; v_call: TRBV19; clone_size: -; d_call: TRBD1; cdr3_nt: TGTGCCAGTAGTATAGGGTCGACAGGGTATAGCAATCAGCCCCAGCATTTT; cdr3_aa: CASSIGSTGYSNQPQHF
j_call: TRBJ2-1; v_call: TRBV2; clone_size: -; d_call: -; cdr3_nt: TGTGCCAGCAGCTTAAGACCGGACAGTCGAGCTCCTACAATGAGGCAGTTCTTC; cdr3_aa: CASSLRPDSRAPTMRQFF
j_call: TRBJ2-5; v_call: TRBV29-1; clone_size: -; d_call: -; cdr3_nt: TGCAGCGTTGAAGATCACCTTCGAAGGGGAGAGACCCAGTACTTC; cdr3_aa: CSVEDHLRRGETQYF
j_call: TRBJ1-2; v_call: TRBV4-2; clone_size: -; d_call: -; cdr3_nt: TGTGCCAGCAGCCCAAGGGTCAGGGGAGACTCTGGCTACACCTTC; cdr3_aa: CASSPRVRGDSGYTF
j_call: TRBJ2-1; v_call: TRBV7-9; clone_size: -; d_call: -; cdr3_nt: TGTGCCAGCAGCTTATCTCACAATCCCCGGGTGGATGAGCAGTTCTTC; cdr3_aa: CASSLSHNPRVDEQFF
j_call: TRBJ2-1; v_call: TRBV27; clone_size: -; d_call: -; cdr3_nt: TGTGCCAGCCAACCAGGGCTGAGCTCCTACAATGAGCAGTTCTTC; cdr3_aa: CASQPGLSSYNEQFF
j_call: TRBJ1-5; v_call: TRBV4-3; clone_size: -; d_call: -; cdr3_nt: TGCGCCAGCAGCCAAGATACCAGGGCGATTCAGCCCCAGCATTTT; cdr3_aa: CASSQDTRAIQPQHF
j_call: TRBJ1-4; v_call: TRBV7-9; clone_size: -; d_call: TRBD1; cdr3_nt: TGTGCCAGCAGCTTAAGGGACAGGGGTGAAAAACTGTTTTTT; cdr3_aa: CASSLRDRGEKLFF
j_call: TRBJ2-7; v_call: TRBV27; clone_size: -; d_call: -; cdr3_nt: TGTGCCAGCAGGGACATTAGCTCCTACGAGCAGTACTTC; cdr3_aa: CASRDISSYEQYF
j_call: TRBJ2-1; v_call: TRBV11-3; clone_size: -; d_call: TRBD1; cdr3_nt: TGTGCCAGCAGCCCGACAGGGGACCCCCGCTCCTACAATGAGCAGTTCTTC; cdr3_aa: CASSPTGDPRSYNEQFF
j_call: TRBJ2-7; v_call: TRBV4-1; clone_size: few; d_call: TRBD1; cdr3_nt: TGCGCCAGCAGCCCAAGACAGGGGGATTTGTACGAGCAGTACTTC; cdr3_aa: CASSPRQGDLYEQYF
j_call: TRBJ2-7; v_call: TRBV6-6; clone_size: -; d_call: TRBD2; cdr3_nt: TGTGCCATCGGGGGAGCGGGAGTCTCCTACGAGCAGTACTTC; cdr3_aa: CAIGGAGVSYEQYF
j_call: TRBJ2-7; v_call: TRBV10-3; clone_size: -; d_call: TRBD2; cdr3_nt: TGTGCCATCAGTGGGGGACTAGCGGTTTGGGGCGAGCAGTACTTC; cdr3_aa: CAISGGLAVWGEQYF
j_call: TRBJ2-1; v_call: TRBV28; clone_size: -; d_call: TRBD2; cdr3_nt: TGTGCCAGCAGTTTTCCCGGGACTAGCGGGAGCTACAATGAGCAGTTCTTC; cdr3_aa: CASSFPGTSGSYNEQFF